The clone carrying this TCR beta chain was observed a few times. Its antigen is not known. Following RNA extraction, reverse transcription yielded cDNA that acted as the sequencing template. TCRdb's copy holds only in-frame clones and misses some; the assay was immunoSEQ multiplex PCR. Among 130,000 or so clones listed, about 85% were seen once. Treatment here: oral pan-JAK inhibitor, 5-10 mg twice daily. Alopecia areata patients had lesional scalp punch biopsies and peripheral blood taken from them. The CDR3 is 16 amino acids. The germline V and J ends were trimmed by 4 bases and 1 base, with 17 bases remaining between them. Germline V gives CDR1 MNHEY, CDR2 SMNVEV (reference sequence). The entry originates in a study of CD8+ T cells in alopecia areata. Points from the study as a whole: In lesional scalp, particularly from alopecia totalis/universalis, clonality was higher than in normal scalp. Sequence data from scalp samples additionally include resident alphabeta T cells of normal skin. On tofacitinib, scalp clonality and expanded CD8+ clones among top 100 fell significantly.

The sample was CD8+ T cells sorted from blood, taken at week 4, from a patient treated with tofacitinib. The clonotype was recovered from a human donor with alopecia areata. V and J are TRBV27 and TRBJ2-7; D not certain. The CDR3 DNA follows: TGTGCCAGCAGTTCGAACACAGCTCCTTGGTCCTACGAGCAGTACTTC. Translation: CASSSNTAPWSYEQYF.